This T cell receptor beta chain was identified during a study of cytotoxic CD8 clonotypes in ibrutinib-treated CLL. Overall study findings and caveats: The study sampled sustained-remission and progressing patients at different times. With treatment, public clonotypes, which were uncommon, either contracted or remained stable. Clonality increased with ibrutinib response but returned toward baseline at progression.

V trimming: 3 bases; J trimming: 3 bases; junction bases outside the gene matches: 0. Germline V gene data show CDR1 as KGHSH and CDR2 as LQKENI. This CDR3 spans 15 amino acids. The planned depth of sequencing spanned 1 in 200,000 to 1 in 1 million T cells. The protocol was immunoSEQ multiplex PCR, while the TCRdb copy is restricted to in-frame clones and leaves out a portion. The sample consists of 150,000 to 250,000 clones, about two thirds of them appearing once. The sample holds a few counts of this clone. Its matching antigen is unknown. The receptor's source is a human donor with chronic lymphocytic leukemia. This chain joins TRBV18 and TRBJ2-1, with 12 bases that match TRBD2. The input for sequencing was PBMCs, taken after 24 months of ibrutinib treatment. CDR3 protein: CASSPTSGSYNEQFF. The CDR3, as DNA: TGTGCCAGCTCACCGACTAGCGGGAGCTACAATGAGCAGTTCTTC.